This paragraph reports one TCR beta chain. This clonotype has at least ten counts. Its binding antigen is unknown. No base quality values were provided; no much bigger clone lies one nucleotide off. Taken from cysteine to phenylalanine, the CDR3 has 12 residues. The retained sequence is limited to the CDR3, 36 bases, with the frame set at the first base. Relative to germline, V is 7 bases shorter and J is 9 bases shorter, with 15 bases between their ends. CDR1 and CDR2 are drawn from the germline V gene: MDHEN, SYDVKM. The donors were roughly 39 Caucasian individuals from Russia, aged roughly 6 to 100 years, who were systemically healthy. Roughly 10 milliliters of peripheral blood were drawn from each donor into EDTA-treated Vacutainer tubes. PBMCs were isolated by Ficoll-Paque density-gradient centrifugation, with at least 6 million obtained per sample. Total RNA, at least 6 micrograms per sample, was extracted from PBMCs with Trizol reagent. For every donor, flow cytometry on a PBMC aliquot measured the percentage of naive CD45RAhigh/CD27high T cells.

This specimen comes from a study of blood T cells in healthy people across ages (dated by TCRdb to about 2015). In the study overall: Template switching captured roughly one uniquely barcoded TCR beta cDNA molecule per two T cells in model experiments. For two donors (one aged 18 to 30 and one aged 80 or older), the study analyzed two additional independent replicas of 1 million unique cDNA reads from the same blood draw. The study measured age-related changes in TCR beta repertoire diversity using deep sequencing normalized with unique cDNA molecular identifiers. Four age groups were formed from the donors: young (average approximately 15 years), middle-aged (less than 40), aged (62) and long-lived (less than 85). To avoid experimental bias, donors of different ages were distributed randomly across sequencing lanes. General findings and caveats noted by the study authors: As age increased, observed TCR beta diversity per million T cells dropped in a roughly linear way, and a significant reduction was already evident by age about 40. Estimates of total diversity based on one million sequenced T cells were regarded as lower bounds and as underestimates. Donor CMV infection status was unknown, potentially confounding age-related changes in expanded clonotypes. The long-lived group showed more naive CD4+ T cells, fewer expanded clones and increased TCR diversity than the aged group, suggesting age selection. The percentage of naive T cells measured by flow cytometry correlated strongly with observed TCR beta diversity. Since profiling was done on bulk unsorted PBMCs, naive and antigen-experienced compartments could not be conclusively compared.

The library was produced with 5' RACE. The sequencer listed for this sample is Illumina HiSeq 2500. A second PCR of roughly 7 to 12 cycles was performed with a sample-barcoded 5' primer and a J-beta primer mix. Each TCR beta cDNA molecule received a unique molecular identifier from a template-switch 5' adaptor carrying 12 random nucleotides. Each sample yielded at least 2.5 million CDR3-containing paired-end reads. First-strand cDNA synthesis was performed from all RNA using the Mint cDNA synthesis kit, with priming by a TRBC-specific oligonucleotide. After uracil-DNA glycosylase treatment, a first 18-cycle PCR used universal primers M1SS and BC2_uni_R on all cDNA. On the study's bioinformatics: Each sample was normalized by randomly selecting 1 million high-quality reads, each carrying a distinct molecular identifier. Reads sharing molecular identifiers were discarded rather than binned into consensus sequences. CDR3 identification, clonotype clustering and error correction used MiTCR with a Q25 quality threshold and the strictest error-elimination algorithm. Lower-bound total TCR beta diversity was estimated with a nonparametric unseen species model using Euler transformation. TCRdb redid the processing of the public reads, applying fastp at Q25 and MiXCR, and retained in-frame beta chains. Here each entry gathers all rows of one CDR3 protein and keeps the most common genes and DNA. TCRdb, rather than the study authors, made the V and J calls. For this sample there are almost 1 million distinct CDR3 sequences; about 51% appear just once. The ten top clones hold roughly a fifth of the sample.

The chain is made from TRBV28 and TRBJ2-5; the D gene cannot be resolved beyond TRBD1 or TRBD2, each matching 5 bases. The sequencing sample was made of blood. This TCR derives from a woman aged 55 to 70 in good health. The CDR3 corresponds to CASKGKPGPQYF. The DNA is as follows: TGTGCCAGCAAGGGAAAACCGGGACCCCAGTACTTC.